Given below is one T cell receptor beta chain in context. The target antigen is unknown. Trimming removed 4 bases at V and 2 bases at J, with 15 bases between. CDR3 length: 16 residues. CDR1 is SGHTA and CDR2 is FQGNSA in the germline V gene. The data stem from a study of T cell responses to AZD1222 COVID-19 vaccine. Regarding the study as a whole: Of spike-specific TCRs, nearly half reportedly target regions left unmutated in variants. Repertoires were obtained solely post-peak T cell response. Females made up more of the donors, who were largely white British, and clonal diversity may have come out too low.

Sequencing used immunoSEQ multiplex PCR; TCRdb keeps in-frame clones, though not all of them. The sample shows 130,000 to 150,000 clones, 90% of them seen only once. The sequence came from an adult in good health. V is TRBV7-2 and J is TRBJ1-3, with D tentatively TRBD1 (5 bases). The sample was peripheral blood, taken on day 0 of AZD1222 vaccination. CDR3 coding DNA: TGTGCCAGCAGCTCATGGGAAGGGGCTGCTGGAAACACCATATATTTT. This gives the protein CASSSWEGAAGNTIYF.